This T cell receptor beta chain stems from a study of response to subunit inactivated influenza vaccine. Study results and limitations: The authors offered the suggestion that each seasonal influenza vaccination recruits few new T cells.

This clonotype has more than one count but fewer than ten. As yet, its antigen is unknown. TCRdb re-analysed the RT-PCR reads in MiXCR, keeping a single row per CDR3 protein. The sample holds around 650,000 distinct CDR3 sequences, around 14% seen once. The germline V gene has CDR1 MNHEY and CDR2 SVGEGT. V lost 3 bases and J lost 6, with 5 bases in between. The CDR3 has 12 residues. This clonotype originated in a man aged 50-59 years who received an inactivated influenza vaccine. The chain carries TRBV6-2 or TRBV6-3 and TRBJ2-2; D is unclear. The specimen was PBMCs from blood, collected 11 to 12 days after vaccination. The CDR3 nucleotides are TGTGCCAGCAGTTATTTCGCCGGGGAGCTGTTTTTT. As protein: CASSYFAGELFF.